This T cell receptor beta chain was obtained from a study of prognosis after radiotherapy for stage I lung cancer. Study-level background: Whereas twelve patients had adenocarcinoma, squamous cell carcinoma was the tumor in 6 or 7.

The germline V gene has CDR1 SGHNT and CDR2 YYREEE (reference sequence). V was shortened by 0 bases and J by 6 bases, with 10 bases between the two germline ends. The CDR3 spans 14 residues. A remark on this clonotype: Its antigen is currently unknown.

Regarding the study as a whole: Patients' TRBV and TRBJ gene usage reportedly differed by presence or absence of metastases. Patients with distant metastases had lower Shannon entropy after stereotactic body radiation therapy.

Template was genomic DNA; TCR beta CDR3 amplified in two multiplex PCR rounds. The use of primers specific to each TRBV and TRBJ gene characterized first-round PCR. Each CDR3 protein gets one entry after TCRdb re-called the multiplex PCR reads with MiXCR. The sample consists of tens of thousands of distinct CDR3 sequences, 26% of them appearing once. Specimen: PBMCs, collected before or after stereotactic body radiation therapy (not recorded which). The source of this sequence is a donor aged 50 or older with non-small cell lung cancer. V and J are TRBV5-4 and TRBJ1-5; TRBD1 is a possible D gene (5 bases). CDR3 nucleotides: TGTGCCAGCAGCTTGGGGGGCTCGGGTCAGCCCCAGCATTTT. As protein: CASSLGGSGQPQHF.